A single sample is the source of the 9 T cell receptor beta chains below, sequenced in a study of post-analysis software for immune sequencing data. General study points: Compared with controls, patients had more of 4 to 6 TRBV segments, including TRBV5-6, TRBV5-1 and TRBV20-1.

The library was made from cDNA and included unique molecular identifiers. TCRdb passed the PCR reads through MiXCR, listing each CDR3 protein once. The sample consists of about 820,000 distinct CDR3 sequences, roughly half of them appearing once. Their target antigens are unknown. Sequencing input: blood. Every receptor here comes from a girl aged 10 to 17 with multiple sclerosis.

This clonotype was seen only a few times. V usage is TRBV7-3 and J usage is TRBJ2-3, with 7 bases identical to TRBD1. CDR1 SGHTA and CDR2 FQGTGA come from the germline V gene. The CDR3 spans 15 residues. The V and J ends lost 5 bases and 6 bases, in that order; junction bases with no gene match: 11. The CDR3 DNA is TGTGCCAGCAGCCCCTCTACAGGGGTGGGGGATACGCAGTATTTT. This sequence encodes CASSPSTGVGDTQYF.

The V and J genes are TRBV18 and TRBJ2-5; D not certain. Germline V gene data show CDR1 as KGHSH and CDR2 as LQKENI. The CDR3 loop spans 15 amino acids. With 1 base removed from V and 2 bases from J, the gap between germline ends came to 11 bases. The CDR3 DNA reads TGTGCCAGCTCACCACGGGTCGGGCCGCAAGAGACCCAGTACTTC. This codes for CASSPRVGPQETQYF.

The chain uses TRBV7-9 and TRBJ1-4, with D perhaps TRBD1 (5 bases). V lost 2 bases and J lost 7, with 14 bases in between. The CDR3 contains 15 residues. CDR1 and CDR2 (germline): SEHNR, FQNEAQ (reference sequence). Written as DNA, the CDR3 is TGTGCCAGCAGCTTAATGGCAGGGTCGGGTGAAAAACTGTTTTTT. Amino acids: CASSLMAGSGEKLFF. Looking up the rest from reference TRBV7-9 and TRBJ1-4 gives the full variable domain: DTGVSQNPRHKITKRGQNVTFRCDPISEHNRLYWYRQTLGQGPEFLTYFQNEAQLEKSRLLSDRFSAERPKGSFSTLEIQRTEQGDSAMYLCASSLMAGSGEKLFFGSGTQLSVL.

In its sample, this clonotype was seen a few times. V usage is TRBV29-1 and J usage is TRBJ2-3, with D tentatively TRBD1 (6 bases). Germline V gives CDR1 SQVTM, CDR2 ANQGSEA. Deletions cut 6 bases from V and 3 bases from J, with 10 bases between. The CDR3 loop spans 12 amino acids. CDR3: CSVGGETDTQYF. CDR3 nucleotides: TGCAGCGTAGGGGGAGAAACAGATACGCAGTATTTT.

This clonotype was counted only a few times. The chain employs TRBV25-1 and TRBJ2-1, with 8 bases aligning to TRBD2. Germline-derived CDR1 and CDR2 are MGHDK and SYGVNS. This CDR3 comprises 13 residues. The trim removed 6 bases at V and 4 bases at J, leaving 2 bases unmatched. The CDR3 nucleotides read TGTGCCAGCAGGCGGGGGGAGTACAATGAGCAGTTCTTC. Amino acid sequence: CASRRGEYNEQFF.

This clonotype was observed a single time. The V and J genes are TRBV19 and TRBJ1-5, with 12 bases that match TRBD1. Germline V gene sequence: CDR1 LNHDA, CDR2 SQIVND (reference sequence). CDR3 length equals 15 residues. The V segment lost 7 bases and the J segment 4 bases; nucleotides outside the gene matches: 5. The CDR3 nucleotides are TGTGCCAGTACCGGGACAGGGGGCACAAATCAGCCCCAGCATTTT. It codes for CASTGTGGTNQPQHF.

This clonotype was counted a few times. The chain employs TRBV20-1 and TRBJ1-4; possible D gene TRBD1, 6 bases. The V and J ends lost 6 bases and 6 bases respectively, with 11 bases between them. CDR1 and CDR2 from the germline V gene are DFQATT and SNEGSKA (reference sequence). This CDR3 region has 12 residues. The DNA for the CDR3 is TGCAGTGCGACAGGCGCCGATGAAAAACTGTTTTTT. It specifies CSATGADEKLFF.

For the CDR3, the DNA is TGTGCCAGCAGCTTTACTAGCTCTGAACAGTTCTTC. Translation gives CASSFTSSEQFF. The chain links TRBV3-1 to TRBJ2-1, with D perhaps TRBD2 (6 bases). CDR3 length equals 12 residues. V shed 5 bases and J shed 13 bases, with 15 bases lying between them. Germline CDR1 and CDR2: LGHDT and YNNKEL (reference sequence).

The gene calls are TRBV20-1 and TRBJ1-1; 10 bases line up with TRBD1. Germline V gene data show CDR1 as DFQATT and CDR2 as SNEGSKA (reference sequence). V was pared by 6 bases and J by 1 base, with 8 bases of the junction left unmatched. This CDR3 is built from 15 residues. For the CDR3, the DNA is TGCAGTGCCGGGACAGGGGACTTCCCGAACACTGAAGCTTTCTTT. This gives the protein CSAGTGDFPNTEAFF.